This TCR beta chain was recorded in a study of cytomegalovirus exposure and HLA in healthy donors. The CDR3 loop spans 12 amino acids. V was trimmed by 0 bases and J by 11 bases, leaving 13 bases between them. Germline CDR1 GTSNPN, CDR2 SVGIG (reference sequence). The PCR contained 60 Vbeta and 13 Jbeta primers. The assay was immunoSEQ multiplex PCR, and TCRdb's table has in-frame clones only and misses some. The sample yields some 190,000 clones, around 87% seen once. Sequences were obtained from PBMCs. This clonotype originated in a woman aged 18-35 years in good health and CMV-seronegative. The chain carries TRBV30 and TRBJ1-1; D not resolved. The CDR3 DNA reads TGTGCCTGGAGTGTACAACAGTGTCGGGCTTTCTTT. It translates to CAWSVQQCRAFF.